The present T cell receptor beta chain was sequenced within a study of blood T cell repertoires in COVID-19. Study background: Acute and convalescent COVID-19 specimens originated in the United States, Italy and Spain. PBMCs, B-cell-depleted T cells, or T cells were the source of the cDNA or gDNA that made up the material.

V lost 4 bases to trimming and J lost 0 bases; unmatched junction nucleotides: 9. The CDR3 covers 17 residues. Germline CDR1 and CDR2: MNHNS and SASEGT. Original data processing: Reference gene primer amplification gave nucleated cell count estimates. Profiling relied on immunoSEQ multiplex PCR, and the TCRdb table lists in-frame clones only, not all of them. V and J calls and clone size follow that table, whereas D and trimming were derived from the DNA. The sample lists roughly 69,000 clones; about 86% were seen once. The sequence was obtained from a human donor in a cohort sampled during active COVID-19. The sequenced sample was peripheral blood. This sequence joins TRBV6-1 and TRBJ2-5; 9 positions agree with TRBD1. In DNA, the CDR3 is TGTGCCAGCAGTGTTGCCGGGACAGGGACCTACCAAGAGACCCAGTACTTC. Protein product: CASSVAGTGTYQETQYF.